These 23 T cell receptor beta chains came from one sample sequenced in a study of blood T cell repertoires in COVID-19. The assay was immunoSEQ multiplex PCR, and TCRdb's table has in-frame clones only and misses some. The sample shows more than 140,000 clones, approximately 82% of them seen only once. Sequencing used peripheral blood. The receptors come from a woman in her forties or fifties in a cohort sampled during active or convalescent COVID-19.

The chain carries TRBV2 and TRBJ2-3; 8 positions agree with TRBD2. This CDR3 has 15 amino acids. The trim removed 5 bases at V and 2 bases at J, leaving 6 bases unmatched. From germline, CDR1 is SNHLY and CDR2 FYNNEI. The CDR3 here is CASSPTSAYTDTQYF. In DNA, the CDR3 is TGTGCCAGCAGTCCGACTAGCGCCTACACAGATACGCAGTATTTT.

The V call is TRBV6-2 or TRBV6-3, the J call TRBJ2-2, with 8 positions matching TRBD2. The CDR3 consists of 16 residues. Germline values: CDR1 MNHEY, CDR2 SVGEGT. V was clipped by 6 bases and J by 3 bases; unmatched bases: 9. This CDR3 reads CASSKRGGRDTGELFF. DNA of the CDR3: TGTGCCAGCAGCAAACGGGGGGGCCGGGACACCGGGGAGCTGTTTTTT.

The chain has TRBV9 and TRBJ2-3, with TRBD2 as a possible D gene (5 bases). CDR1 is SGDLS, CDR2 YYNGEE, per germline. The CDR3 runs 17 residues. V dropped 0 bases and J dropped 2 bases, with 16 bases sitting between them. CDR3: CASSVDTRGSITDTQYF. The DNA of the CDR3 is TGTGCCAGCAGCGTAGATACCCGGGGTAGCATCACAGATACGCAGTATTTT.

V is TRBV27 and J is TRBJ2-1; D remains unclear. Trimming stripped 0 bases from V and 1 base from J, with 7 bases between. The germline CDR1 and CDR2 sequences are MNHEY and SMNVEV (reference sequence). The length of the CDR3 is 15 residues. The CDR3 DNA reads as TGTGCCAGCAGTTTATCTCAGGATTCCTACAATGAGCAGTTCTTC. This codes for CASSLSQDSYNEQFF.

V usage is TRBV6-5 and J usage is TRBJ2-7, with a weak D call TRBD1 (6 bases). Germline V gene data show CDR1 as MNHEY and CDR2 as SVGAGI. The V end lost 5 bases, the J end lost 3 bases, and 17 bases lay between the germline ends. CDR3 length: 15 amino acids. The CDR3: CASSKSQGSIYEQYF. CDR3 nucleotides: TGTGCCAGCAGTAAGTCTCAGGGGTCGATCTACGAGCAGTACTTC.

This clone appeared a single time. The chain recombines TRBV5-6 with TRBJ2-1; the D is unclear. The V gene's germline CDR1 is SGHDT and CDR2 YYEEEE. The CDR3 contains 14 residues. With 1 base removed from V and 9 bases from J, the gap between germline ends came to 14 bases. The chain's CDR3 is CASSLYGGPSEQFF. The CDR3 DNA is TGTGCCAGCAGCTTGTATGGCGGCCCGAGTGAGCAGTTCTTC.

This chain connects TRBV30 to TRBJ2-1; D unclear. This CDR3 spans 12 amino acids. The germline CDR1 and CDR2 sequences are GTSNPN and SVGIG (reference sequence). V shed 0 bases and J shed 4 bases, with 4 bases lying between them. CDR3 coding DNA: TGTGCCTGGAGTGTATCTTACAATGAGCAGTTCTTC. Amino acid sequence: CAWSVSYNEQFF.

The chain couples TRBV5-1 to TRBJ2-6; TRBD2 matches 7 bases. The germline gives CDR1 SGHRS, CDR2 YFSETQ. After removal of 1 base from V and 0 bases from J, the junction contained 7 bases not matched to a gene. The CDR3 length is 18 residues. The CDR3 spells CASSLKAGEISGANVLTF. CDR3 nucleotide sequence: TGCGCCAGCAGCTTGAAGGCGGGAGAAATCTCTGGGGCCAACGTCCTGACTTTC. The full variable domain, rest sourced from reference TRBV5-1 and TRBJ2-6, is KAGVTQTPRYLIKTRGQQVTLSCSPISGHRSVSWYQQTPGQGLQFLFEYFSETQRNKGNFPGRFSGRQFSNSRSEMNVSTLELGDSALYLCASSLKAGEISGANVLTFGAGSRLTVL.

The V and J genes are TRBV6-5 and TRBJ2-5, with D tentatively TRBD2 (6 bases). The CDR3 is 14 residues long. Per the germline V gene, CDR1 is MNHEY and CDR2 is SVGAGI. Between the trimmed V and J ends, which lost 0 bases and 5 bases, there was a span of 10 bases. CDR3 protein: CASSYSAGRETQYF. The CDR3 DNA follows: TGTGCCAGCAGTTACTCAGCGGGTAGGGAGACCCAGTACTTC.

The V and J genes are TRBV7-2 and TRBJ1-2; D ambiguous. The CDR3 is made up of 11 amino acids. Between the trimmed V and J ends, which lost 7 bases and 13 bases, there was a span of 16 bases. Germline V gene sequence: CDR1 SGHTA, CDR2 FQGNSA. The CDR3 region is CASTSGRLFTF. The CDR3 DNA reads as TGTGCCAGCACCTCGGGTCGGCTTTTCACCTTC.

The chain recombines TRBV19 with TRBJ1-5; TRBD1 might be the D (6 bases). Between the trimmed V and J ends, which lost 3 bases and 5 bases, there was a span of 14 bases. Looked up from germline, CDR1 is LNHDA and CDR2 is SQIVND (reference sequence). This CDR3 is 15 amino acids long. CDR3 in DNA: TGTGCCAGTAGTATCGGGGGGGGCGCAGATCAGCCCCAGCATTTT. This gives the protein CASSIGGGADQPQHF.

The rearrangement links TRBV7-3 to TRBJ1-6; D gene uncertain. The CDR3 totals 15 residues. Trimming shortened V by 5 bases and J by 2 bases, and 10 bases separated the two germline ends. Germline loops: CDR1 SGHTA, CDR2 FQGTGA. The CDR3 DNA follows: TGTGCCAGCAGCCTGGAGGGAACCTATAATTCACCCCTCCACTTT. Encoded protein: CASSLEGTYNSPLHF.

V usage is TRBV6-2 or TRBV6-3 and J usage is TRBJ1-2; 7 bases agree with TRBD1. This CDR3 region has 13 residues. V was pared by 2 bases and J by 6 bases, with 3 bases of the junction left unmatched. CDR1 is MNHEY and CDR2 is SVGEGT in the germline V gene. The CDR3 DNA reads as TGTGCCAGCAGTTACACAACAGGGGATGGCTACACCTTC. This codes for CASSYTTGDGYTF.

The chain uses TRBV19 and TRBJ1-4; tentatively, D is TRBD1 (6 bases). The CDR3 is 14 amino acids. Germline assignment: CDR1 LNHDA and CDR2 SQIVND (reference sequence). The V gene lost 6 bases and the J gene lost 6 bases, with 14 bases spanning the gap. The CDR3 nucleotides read TGTGCCAGTAGACCCGACAGGACGTATGAAAAACTGTTTTTT. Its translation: CASRPDRTYEKLFF.

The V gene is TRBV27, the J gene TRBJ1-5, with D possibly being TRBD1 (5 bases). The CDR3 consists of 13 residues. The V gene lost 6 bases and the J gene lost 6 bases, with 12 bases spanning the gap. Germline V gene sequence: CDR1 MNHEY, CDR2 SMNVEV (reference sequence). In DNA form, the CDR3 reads TGTGCCAGCAGCCGCAGGGTTAGTCAGCCCCAGCATTTT. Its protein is CASSRRVSQPQHF.

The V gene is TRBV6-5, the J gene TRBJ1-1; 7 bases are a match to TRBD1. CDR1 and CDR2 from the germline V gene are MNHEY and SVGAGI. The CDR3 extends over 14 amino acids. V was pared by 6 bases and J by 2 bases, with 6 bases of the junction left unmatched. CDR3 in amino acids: CASRLGGENTEAFF. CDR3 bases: TGTGCCAGCAGGCTAGGGGGCGAAAACACTGAAGCTTTCTTT.

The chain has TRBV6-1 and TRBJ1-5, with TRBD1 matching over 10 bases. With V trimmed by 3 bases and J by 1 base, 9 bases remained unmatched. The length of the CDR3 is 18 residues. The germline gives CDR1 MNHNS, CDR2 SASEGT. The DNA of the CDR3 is TGTGCCAGCAGTGAGTCCCGGGACAGGGGTCGGAGCAATCAGCCCCAGCATTTT. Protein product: CASSESRDRGRSNQPQHF.

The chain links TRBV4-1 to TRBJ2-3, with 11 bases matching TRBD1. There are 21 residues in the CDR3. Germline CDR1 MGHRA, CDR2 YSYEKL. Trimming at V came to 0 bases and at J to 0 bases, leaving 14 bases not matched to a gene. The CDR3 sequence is CASSQDRGGQGASTSTDTQYF. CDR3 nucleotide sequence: TGCGCCAGCAGCCAAGATCGGGGCGGACAGGGGGCCTCCACTAGCACAGATACGCAGTATTTT.

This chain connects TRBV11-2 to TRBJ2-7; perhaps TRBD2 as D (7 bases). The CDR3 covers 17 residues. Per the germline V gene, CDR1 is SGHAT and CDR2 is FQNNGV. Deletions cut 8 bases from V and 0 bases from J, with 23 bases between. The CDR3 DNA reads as TGTGCCAGCGGGGTTTATTCGGGGGGCTTAATCTCCTACGAGCAGTACTTC. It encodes CASGVYSGGLISYEQYF.

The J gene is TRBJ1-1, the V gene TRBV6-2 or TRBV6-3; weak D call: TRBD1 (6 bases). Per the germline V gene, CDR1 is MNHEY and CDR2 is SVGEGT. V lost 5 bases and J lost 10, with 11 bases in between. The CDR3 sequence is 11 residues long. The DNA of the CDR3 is TGTGCCAGCAGTACAGGGACGGGAGCTTTCTTT. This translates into CASSTGTGAFF.

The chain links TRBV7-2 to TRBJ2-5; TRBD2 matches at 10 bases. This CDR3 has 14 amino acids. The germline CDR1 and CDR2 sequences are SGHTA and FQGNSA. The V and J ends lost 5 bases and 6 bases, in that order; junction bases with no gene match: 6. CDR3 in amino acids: CASSPGTSVQTQYF. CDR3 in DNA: TGTGCCAGCAGCCCAGGGACTAGCGTACAGACCCAGTACTTC.

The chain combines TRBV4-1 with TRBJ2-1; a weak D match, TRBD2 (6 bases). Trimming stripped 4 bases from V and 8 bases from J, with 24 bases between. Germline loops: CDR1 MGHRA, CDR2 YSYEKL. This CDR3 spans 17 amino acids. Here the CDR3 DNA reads TGCGCCAGCAGCCCCCGTTCAGGGCAGGTGGGACTCCATGAGCAGTTCTTC. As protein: CASSPRSGQVGLHEQFF.

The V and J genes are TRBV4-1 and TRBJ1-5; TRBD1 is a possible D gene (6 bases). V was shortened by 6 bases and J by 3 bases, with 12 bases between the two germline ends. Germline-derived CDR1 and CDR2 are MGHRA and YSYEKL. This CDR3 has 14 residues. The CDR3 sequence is CASSLGQYNQPQHF. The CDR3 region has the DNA TGCGCCAGCAGTCTCGGACAGTACAATCAGCCCCAGCATTTT.